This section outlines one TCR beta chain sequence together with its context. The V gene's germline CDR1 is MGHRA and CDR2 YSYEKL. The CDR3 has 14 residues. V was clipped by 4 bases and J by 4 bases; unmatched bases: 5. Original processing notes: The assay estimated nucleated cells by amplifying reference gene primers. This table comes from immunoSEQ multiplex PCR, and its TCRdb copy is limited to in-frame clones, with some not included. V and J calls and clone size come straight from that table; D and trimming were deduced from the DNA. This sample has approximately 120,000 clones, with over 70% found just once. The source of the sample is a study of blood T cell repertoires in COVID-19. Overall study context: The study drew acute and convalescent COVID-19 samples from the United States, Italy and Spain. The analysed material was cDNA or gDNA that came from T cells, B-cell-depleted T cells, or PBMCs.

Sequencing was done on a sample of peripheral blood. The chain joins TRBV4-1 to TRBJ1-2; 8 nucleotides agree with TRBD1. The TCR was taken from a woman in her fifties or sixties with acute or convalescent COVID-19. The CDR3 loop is CASSLDTGGYGYTF. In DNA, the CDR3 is TGCGCCAGCAGCCTAGATACAGGGGGCTATGGCTACACCTTC.